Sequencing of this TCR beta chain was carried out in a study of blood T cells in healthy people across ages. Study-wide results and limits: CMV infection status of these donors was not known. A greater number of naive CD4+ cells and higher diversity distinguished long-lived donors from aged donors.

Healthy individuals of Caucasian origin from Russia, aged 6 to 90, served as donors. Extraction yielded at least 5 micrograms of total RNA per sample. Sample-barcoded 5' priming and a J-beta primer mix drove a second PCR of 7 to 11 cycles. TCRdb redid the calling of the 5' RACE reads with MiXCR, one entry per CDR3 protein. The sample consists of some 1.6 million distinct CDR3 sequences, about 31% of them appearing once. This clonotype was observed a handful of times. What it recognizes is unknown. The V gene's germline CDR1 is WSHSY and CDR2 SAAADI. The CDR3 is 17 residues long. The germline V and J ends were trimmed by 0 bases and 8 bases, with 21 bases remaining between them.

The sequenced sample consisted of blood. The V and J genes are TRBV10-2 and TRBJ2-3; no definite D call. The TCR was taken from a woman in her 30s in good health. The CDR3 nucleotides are TGCGCCAGCAGTGAGTCCCAGGACCCTTTCCTTCTCGGTACGCAGTATTTT. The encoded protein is CASSESQDPFLLGTQYF.